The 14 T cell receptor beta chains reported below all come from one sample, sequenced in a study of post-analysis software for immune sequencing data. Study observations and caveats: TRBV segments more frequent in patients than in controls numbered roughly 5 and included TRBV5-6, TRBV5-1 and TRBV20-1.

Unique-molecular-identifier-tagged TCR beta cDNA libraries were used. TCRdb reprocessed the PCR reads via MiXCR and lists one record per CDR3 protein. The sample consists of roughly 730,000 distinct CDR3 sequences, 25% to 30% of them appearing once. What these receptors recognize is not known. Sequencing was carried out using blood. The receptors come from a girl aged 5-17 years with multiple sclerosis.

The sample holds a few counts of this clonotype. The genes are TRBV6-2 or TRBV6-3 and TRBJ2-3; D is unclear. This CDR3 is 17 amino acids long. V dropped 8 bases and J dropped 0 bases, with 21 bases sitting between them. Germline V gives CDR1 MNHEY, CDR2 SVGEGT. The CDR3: CASSSVAVGASTDTQYF. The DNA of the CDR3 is TGTGCCAGCTCATCGGTCGCCGTCGGTGCTAGCACAGATACGCAGTATTTT.

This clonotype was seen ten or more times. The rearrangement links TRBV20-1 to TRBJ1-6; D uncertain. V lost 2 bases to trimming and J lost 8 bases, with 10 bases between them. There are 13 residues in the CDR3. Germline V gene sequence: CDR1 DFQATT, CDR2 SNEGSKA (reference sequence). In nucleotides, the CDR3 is TGCAGTGCTAGACGCCCTCCGGATTCACCCCTCCACTTT. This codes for CSARRPPDSPLHF.

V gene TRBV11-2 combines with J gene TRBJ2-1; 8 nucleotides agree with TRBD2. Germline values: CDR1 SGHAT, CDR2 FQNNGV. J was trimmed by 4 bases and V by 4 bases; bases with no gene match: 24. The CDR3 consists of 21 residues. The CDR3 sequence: CASSSGFRGSSGHPYYNEQFF. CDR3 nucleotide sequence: TGTGCCAGCAGCTCAGGATTTAGAGGGTCTAGCGGGCACCCTTATTACAATGAGCAGTTCTTC.

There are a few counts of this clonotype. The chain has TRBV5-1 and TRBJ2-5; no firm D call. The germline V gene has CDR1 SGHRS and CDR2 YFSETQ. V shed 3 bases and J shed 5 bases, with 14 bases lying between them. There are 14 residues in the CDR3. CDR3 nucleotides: TGCGCCAGCAGCTCTAGGGTTGGCTCGGAGACCCAGTACTTC. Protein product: CASSSRVGSETQYF.

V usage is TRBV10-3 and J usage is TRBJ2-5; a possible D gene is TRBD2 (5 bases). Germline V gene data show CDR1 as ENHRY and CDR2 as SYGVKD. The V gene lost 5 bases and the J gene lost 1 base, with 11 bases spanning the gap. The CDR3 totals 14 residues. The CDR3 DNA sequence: TGTGCCATCAGTACGGGAACAGCCCAAGAGACCCAGTACTTC. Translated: CAISTGTAQETQYF.

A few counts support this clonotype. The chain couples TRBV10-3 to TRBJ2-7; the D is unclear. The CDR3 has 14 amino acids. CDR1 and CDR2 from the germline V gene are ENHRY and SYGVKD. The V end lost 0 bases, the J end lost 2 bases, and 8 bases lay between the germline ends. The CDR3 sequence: CAISESGRTYEQYF. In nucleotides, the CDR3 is TGTGCCATCAGTGAGTCTGGACGGACCTACGAGCAGTACTTC.

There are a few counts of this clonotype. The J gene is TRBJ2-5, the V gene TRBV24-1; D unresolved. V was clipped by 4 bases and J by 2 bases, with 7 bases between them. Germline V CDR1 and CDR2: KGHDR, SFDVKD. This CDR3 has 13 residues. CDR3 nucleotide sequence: TGTGCCACCAGTGAGCCAGCTCAAGAGACCCAGTACTTC. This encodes CATSEPAQETQYF.

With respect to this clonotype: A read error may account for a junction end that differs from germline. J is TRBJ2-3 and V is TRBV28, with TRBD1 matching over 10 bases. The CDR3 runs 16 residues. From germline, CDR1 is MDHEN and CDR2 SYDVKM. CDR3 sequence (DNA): TGTGCCGGCAGTCGCTCCGGGACAGGGGGCACAGATACGCAGTATTTT. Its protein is CAGSRSGTGGTDTQYF.

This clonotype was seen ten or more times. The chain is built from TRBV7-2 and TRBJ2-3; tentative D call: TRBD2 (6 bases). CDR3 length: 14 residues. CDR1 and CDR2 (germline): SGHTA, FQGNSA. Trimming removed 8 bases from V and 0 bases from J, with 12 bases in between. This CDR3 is CASSRELSTDTQYF. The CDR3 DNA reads TGTGCCAGCTCCCGGGAGCTTAGCACAGATACGCAGTATTTT.

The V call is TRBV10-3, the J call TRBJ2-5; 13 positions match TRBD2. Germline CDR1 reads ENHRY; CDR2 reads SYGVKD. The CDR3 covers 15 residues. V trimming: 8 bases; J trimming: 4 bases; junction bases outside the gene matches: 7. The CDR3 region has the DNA TGTGCCATCGGGTGGACTAGCGGGAGCCGAGAGACCCAGTACTTC. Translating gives CAIGWTSGSRETQYF.

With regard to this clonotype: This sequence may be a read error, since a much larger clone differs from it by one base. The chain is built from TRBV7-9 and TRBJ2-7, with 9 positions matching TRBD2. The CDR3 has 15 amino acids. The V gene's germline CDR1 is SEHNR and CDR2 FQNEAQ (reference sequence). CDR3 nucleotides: TGTGCCGGCAGCCAGACTAGCGGTACCACCTACGAGCAGTACTTC. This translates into CAGSQTSGTTYEQYF.

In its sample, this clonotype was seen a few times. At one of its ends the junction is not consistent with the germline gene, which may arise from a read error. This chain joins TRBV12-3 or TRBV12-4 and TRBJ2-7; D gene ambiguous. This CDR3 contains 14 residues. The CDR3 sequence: CASSLDGPSYEQYF. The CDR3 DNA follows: TGTGCCAGCAGCTTAGACGGTCCATCCTACGAGCAGTACTTC.

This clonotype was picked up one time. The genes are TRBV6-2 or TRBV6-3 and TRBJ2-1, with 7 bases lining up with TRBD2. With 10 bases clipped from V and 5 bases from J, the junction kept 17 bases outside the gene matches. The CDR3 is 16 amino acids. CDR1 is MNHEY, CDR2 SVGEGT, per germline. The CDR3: CANKGWRERSHNEQFF. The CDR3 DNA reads TGTGCCAACAAAGGCTGGCGGGAGCGGTCCCACAATGAGCAGTTCTTC.

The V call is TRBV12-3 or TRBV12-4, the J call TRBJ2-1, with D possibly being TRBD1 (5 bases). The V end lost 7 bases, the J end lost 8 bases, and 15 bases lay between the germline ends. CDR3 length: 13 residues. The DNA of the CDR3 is TGTGCCAGCACCTTCAGGGTGTGGGATGAGCAGTTCTTC. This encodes CASTFRVWDEQFF.